This T cell receptor beta chain comes out of a study of shared clonotypes between healthy human individuals. The study, taken as a whole, reports: Larger estimated richness was generally seen in naive subsets than in memory subsets.

CD8 cells classed as naive were CD45RO-negative and positively selected for CCR7, excluding terminally differentiated effector memory CD45RA+ cells. Regarding this clone: Antigen unknown.

The table came from immunoSEQ multiplex PCR; TCRdb's copy has only in-frame clones and leaves some out. The sample has about 2.1 million clones, 93% seen once. The specimen sequenced was naive CD8+ T cells from PBMCs. This TCR derives from a man younger than 35 in good health. Some clones in this sample may be carry-over from other donors' samples.

In DNA, the CDR3 is TGTGCCAGCAGCTTAAAAAGTAGCCGCTCTGGGGCCAACGTCCTGACTTTC. Translated: CASSLKSSRSGANVLTF. The chain couples TRBV7-9 to TRBJ2-6; the D is unclear. Trimming took off 2 bases at V and 0 bases at J, with 11 bases between the two ends. From germline, CDR1 is SEHNR and CDR2 FQNEAQ (reference sequence). This CDR3 is built from 17 residues.